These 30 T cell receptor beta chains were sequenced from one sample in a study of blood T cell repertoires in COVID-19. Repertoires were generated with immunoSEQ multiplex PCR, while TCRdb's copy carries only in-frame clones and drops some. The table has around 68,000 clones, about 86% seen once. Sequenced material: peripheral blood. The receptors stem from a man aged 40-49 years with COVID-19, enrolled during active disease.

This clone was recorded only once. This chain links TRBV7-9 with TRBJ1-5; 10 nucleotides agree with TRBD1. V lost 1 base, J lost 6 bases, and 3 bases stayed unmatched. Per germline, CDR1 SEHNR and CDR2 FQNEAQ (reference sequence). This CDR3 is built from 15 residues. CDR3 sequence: CASSLEGTGAQPQHF. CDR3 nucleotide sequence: TGTGCCAGCAGCTTAGAGGGGACAGGGGCTCAGCCCCAGCATTTT. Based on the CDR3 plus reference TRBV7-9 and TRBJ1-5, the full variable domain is DTGVSQNPRHKITKRGQNVTFRCDPISEHNRLYWYRQTLGQGPEFLTYFQNEAQLEKSRLLSDRFSAERPKGSFSTLEIQRTEQGDSAMYLCASSLEGTGAQPQHFGDGTRLSIL.

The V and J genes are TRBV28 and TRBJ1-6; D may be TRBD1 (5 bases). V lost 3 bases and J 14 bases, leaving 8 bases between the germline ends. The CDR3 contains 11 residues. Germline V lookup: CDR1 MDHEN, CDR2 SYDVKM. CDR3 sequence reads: CASSFREALHF. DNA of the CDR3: TGTGCCAGCAGTTTCAGGGAAGCCCTCCACTTT.

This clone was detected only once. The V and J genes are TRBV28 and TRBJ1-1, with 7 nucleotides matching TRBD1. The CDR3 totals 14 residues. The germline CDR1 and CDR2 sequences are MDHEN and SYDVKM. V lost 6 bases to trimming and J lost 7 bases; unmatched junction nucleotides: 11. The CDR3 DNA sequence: TGTGCCAGCAGCCTCCCCAGGGGGGTGGGTGAAGCTTTCTTT. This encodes CASSLPRGVGEAFF.

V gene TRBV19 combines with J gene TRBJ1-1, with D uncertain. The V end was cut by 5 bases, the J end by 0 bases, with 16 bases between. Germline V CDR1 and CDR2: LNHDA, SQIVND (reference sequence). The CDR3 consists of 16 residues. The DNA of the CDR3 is TGTGCCAGTAGTTCCACGGGGAGAGATATGAACACTGAAGCTTTCTTT. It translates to CASSSTGRDMNTEAFF.

This chain's CDR3 is CASSLGGVGEKLFF. In DNA form, the CDR3 reads TGCGCCAGCAGCTTGGGTGGAGTAGGTGAAAAACTGTTTTTT. The J gene is TRBJ1-4, the V gene TRBV5-1, with D unclear. The CDR3 has 14 amino acids. V was pared by 0 bases and J by 7 bases, with 10 bases between. Germline CDR1 and CDR2: SGHRS and YFSETQ.

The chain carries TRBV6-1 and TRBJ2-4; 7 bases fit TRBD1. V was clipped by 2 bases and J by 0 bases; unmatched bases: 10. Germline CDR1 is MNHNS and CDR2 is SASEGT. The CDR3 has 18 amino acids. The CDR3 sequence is CASSEYRTGPLAKNIQYF. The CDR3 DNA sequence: TGTGCCAGCAGTGAATACAGGACAGGCCCATTAGCCAAAAACATTCAGTACTTC.

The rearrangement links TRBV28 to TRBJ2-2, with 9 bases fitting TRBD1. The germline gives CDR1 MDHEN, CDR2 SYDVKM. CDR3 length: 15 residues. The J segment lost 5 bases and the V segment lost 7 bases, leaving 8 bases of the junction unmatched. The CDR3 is CASTEQGQGTGELFF. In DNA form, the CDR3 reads TGTGCCAGCACCGAACAGGGACAGGGTACCGGGGAGCTGTTTTTT.

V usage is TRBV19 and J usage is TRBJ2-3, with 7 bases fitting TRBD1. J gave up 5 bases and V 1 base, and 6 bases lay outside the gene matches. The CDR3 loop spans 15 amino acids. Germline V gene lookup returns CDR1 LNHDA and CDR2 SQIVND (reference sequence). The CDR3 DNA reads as TGTGCCAGTAGTATAGGACAGGCAGGGGGAGATACGCAGTATTTT. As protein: CASSIGQAGGDTQYF.

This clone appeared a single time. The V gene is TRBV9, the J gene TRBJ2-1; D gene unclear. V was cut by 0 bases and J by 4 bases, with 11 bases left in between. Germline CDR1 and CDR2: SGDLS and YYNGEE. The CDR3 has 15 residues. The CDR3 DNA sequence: TGTGCCAGCAGCGTAGTAGCTAGAACTTACAATGAGCAGTTCTTC. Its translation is CASSVVARTYNEQFF.

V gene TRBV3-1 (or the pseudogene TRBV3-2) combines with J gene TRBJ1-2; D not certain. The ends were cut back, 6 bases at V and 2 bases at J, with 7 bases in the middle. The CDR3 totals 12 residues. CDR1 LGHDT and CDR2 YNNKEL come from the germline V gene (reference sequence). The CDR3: CASSKENYGYTF. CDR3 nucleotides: TGTGCCAGCAGTAAAGAGAACTATGGCTACACCTTC.

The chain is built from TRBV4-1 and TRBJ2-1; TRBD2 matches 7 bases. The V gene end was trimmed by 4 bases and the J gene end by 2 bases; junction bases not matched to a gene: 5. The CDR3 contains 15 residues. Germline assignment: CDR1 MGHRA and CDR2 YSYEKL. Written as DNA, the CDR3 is TGCGCCAGCAGCCCACGCGGGGGAACCTACAATGAGCAGTTCTTC. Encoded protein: CASSPRGGTYNEQFF.

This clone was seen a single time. Written as DNA, the CDR3 is TGTGCCAGCAGCTTGCCGACTAGCGGGGGAAGAGAGACCCAGTACTTC. It encodes CASSLPTSGGRETQYF. The J gene is TRBJ2-5, the V gene TRBV5-4; 12 positions match TRBD2. The CDR3 has 16 amino acids. With 1 base clipped from V and 4 bases from J, the junction kept 5 bases outside the gene matches. In germline, CDR1 is SGHNT, CDR2 YYREEE (reference sequence).

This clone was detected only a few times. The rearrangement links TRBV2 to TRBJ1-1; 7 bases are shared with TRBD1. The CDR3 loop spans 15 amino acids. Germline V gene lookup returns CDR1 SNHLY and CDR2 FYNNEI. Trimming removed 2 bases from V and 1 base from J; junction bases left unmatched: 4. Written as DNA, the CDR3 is TGTGCCAGCAGTGAAATGGGACAGCCGAACACTGAAGCTTTCTTT. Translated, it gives CASSEMGQPNTEAFF.

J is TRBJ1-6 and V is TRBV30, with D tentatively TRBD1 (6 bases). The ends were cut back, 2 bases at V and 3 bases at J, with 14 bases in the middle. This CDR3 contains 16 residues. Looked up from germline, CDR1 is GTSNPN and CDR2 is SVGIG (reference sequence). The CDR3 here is CAWSRGGLVYNSPLHF. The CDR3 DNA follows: TGTGCCTGGAGTAGAGGGGGTCTAGTCTATAATTCACCCCTCCACTTT.

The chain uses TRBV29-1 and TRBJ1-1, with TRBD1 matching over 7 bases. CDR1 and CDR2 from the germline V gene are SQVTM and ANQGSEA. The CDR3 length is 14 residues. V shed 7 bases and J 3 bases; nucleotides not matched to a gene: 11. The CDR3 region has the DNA TGCAGCGCCAATAGACAGGGCTCCGACACTGAAGCTTTCTTT. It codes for CSANRQGSDTEAFF.

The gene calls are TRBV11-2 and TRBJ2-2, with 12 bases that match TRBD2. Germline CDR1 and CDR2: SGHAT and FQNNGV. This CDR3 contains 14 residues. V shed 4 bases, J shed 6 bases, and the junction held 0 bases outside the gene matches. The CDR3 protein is CASSSSGGAGELFF. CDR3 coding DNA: TGTGCCAGCAGCTCTAGCGGGGGGGCCGGGGAGCTGTTTTTT.

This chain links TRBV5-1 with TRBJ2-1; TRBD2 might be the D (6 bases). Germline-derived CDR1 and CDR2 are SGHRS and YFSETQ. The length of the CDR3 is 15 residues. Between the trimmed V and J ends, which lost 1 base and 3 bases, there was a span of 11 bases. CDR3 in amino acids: CASSLNGGGYNEQFF. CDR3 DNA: TGCGCCAGCAGCTTGAACGGGGGTGGCTACAATGAGCAGTTCTTC.

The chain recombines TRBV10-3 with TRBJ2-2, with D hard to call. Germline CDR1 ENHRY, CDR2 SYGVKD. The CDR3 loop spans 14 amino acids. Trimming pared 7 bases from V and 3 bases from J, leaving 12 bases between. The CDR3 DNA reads TGTGCCATCATCGGGTCACGGGACACCGGGGAGCTGTTTTTT. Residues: CAIIGSRDTGELFF.

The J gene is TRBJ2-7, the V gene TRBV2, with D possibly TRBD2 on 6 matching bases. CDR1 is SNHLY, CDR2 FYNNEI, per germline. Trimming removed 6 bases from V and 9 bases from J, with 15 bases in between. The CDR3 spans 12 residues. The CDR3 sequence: CASRSRWGGQYF. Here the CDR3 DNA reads TGTGCCAGCAGGAGCAGATGGGGAGGGCAGTACTTC. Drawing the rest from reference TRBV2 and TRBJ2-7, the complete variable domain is EPEVTQTPSHQVTQMGQEVILRCVPISNHLYFYWYRQILGQKVEFLVSFYNNEISEKSEIFDDQFSVERPDGSNFTLKIRSTKLEDSAMYFCASRSRWGGQYFGPGTRLTVT.

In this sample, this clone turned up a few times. The CDR3 DNA reads as TGCGCCAGCAGCCAAGTCGTCGATCAGCCCCAGCATTTT. It yields the protein CASSQVVDQPQHF. The chain links TRBV4-1 to TRBJ1-5, with D uncertain. V lost 1 base and J lost 5, with 6 bases in between. This CDR3 is built from 13 residues. The germline CDR1 and CDR2 sequences are MGHRA and YSYEKL.

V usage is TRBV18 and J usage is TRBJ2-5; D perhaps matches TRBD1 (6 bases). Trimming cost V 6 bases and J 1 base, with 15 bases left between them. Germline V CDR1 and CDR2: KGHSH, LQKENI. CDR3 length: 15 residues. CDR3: CASSPRGTTQETQYF. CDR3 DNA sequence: TGTGCCAGCTCCCCAAGGGGGACAACCCAAGAGACCCAGTACTTC.

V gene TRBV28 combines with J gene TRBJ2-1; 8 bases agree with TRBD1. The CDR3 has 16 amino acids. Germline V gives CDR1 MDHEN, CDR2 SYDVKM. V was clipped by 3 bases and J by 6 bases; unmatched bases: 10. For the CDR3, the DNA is TGTGCCAGCAGTTTTCCCGGGACAGGCTGGGGCAATGAGCAGTTCTTC. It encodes CASSFPGTGWGNEQFF.

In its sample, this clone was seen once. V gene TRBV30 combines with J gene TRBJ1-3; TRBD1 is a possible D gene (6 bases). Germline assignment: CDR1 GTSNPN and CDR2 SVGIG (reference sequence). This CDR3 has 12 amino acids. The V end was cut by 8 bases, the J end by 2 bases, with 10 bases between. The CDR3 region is CAKRGTGNTIYF. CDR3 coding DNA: TGTGCCAAAAGGGGGACTGGAAACACCATATATTTT.

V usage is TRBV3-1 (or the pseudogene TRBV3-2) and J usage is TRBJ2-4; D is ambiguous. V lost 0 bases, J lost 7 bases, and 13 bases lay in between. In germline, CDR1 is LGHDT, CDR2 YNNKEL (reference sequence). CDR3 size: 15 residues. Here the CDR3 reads CASSQEGLAQNIQYF. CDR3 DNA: TGTGCCAGCAGCCAAGAGGGCCTTGCCCAGAACATTCAGTACTTC.

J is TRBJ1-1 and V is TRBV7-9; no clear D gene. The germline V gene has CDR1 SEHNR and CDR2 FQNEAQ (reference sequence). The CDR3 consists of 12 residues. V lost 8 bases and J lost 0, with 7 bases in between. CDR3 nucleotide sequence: TGTGCCAGCGGGCAGCTGAACACTGAAGCTTTCTTT. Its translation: CASGQLNTEAFF.

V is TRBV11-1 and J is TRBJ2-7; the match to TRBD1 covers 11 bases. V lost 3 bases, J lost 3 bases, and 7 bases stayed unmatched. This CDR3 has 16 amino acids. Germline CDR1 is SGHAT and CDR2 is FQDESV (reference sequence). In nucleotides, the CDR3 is TGTGCCAGCAGCTTTAAGGAGGGACAGGGGGTCTACGAGCAGTACTTC. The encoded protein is CASSFKEGQGVYEQYF.

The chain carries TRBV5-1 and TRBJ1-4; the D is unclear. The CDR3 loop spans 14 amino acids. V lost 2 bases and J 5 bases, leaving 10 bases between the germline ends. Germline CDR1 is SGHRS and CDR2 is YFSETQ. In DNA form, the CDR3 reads TGCGCCAGCAGCTTAGAGCCTGCCAATGAAAAACTGTTTTTT. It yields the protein CASSLEPANEKLFF.

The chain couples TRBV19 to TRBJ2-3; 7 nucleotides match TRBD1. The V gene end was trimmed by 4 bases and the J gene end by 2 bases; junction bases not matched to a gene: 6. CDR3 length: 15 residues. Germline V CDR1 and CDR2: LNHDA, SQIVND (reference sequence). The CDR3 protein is CASSKQGVYTDTQYF. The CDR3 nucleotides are TGTGCCAGTAGTAAGCAGGGGGTCTACACAGATACGCAGTATTTT.

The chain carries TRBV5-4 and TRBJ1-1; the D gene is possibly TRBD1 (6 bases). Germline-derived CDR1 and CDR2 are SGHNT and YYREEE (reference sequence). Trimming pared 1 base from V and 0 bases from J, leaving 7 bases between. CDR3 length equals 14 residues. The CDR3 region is CASSLRGMNTEAFF. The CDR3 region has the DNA TGTGCCAGCAGCTTGAGGGGGATGAACACTGAAGCTTTCTTT.

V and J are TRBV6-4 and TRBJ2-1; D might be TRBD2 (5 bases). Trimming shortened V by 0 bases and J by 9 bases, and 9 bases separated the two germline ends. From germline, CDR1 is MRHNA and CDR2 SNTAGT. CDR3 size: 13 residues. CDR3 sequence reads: CASSDSAGLEQFF. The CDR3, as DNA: TGTGCCAGCAGTGACTCGGCGGGCCTTGAGCAGTTCTTC.